The 18 T cell receptor beta chains below were found in one sample sequenced in a study of shared clonotypes between healthy human individuals. TCRdb's table, derived via immunoSEQ multiplex PCR, lists solely in-frame clones and lacks some. The table lists about 1,500,000 clones, approximately 96% of them singletons, with 0.95% to 1.5% in the top ten. Specimen: naive CD4+ T cells sorted from blood. Stated subset: CD45RA+ positively selected. Source of these receptors: a man aged 25 to 45 in good health.

V and J are TRBV25-1 and TRBJ1-2; TRBD1 agrees at 9 bases. This CDR3 is built from 13 residues. Losses at the gene ends were 6 bases for V and 8 bases for J; bases not matched to a gene: 7. Germline V gene sequence: CDR1 MGHDK, CDR2 SYGVNS. CDR3 sequence: CASRTGGAGGYTF. CDR3 in DNA: TGTGCCAGCAGAACAGGGGGCGCGGGGGGCTACACCTTC.

The sample holds one count of this clone. The chain employs TRBV6-1 and TRBJ2-2; D ambiguous. The CDR3 is 14 residues long. Trimming pared 2 bases from V and 6 bases from J, leaving 10 bases between. CDR1 is MNHNS, CDR2 SASEGT, per germline. The CDR3 here is CASSESRYAGELFF. CDR3 coding DNA: TGTGCCAGCAGTGAATCTAGATACGCCGGGGAGCTGTTTTTT.

This sequence joins TRBV6-5 and TRBJ1-5; TRBD1 matches 7 bases. CDR3 length: 14 residues. Trimming took 5 bases from V and 5 from J; bases not matched to a gene: 6. CDR1 is MNHEY and CDR2 is SVGAGI in the germline V gene. The CDR3 loop is CASSERDSYQPQHF. The DNA of the CDR3 is TGTGCCAGCAGTGAAAGGGACAGTTATCAGCCCCAGCATTTT.

Notes on this clone: In the same sample, other DNA sequences code for this CDR3. This chain uses TRBV18 with TRBJ1-4, with D possibly TRBD1 on 5 matching bases. CDR3 size: 14 residues. With 1 base removed from V and 3 bases from J, the gap between germline ends came to 6 bases. Per the germline V gene, CDR1 is KGHSH and CDR2 is LQKENI. CDR3 coding DNA: TGTGCCAGCTCACCACAGGGGTCTAATGAAAAACTGTTTTTT. It codes for CASSPQGSNEKLFF.

J is TRBJ2-3 and V is TRBV10-1; 9 bases agree with TRBD1. This CDR3 is built from 15 residues. Germline values: CDR1 WNHNN, CDR2 SYGVQD (reference sequence). J lost 1 base, V lost 7 bases, and 6 bases had no gene match. The CDR3 DNA reads TGCGCCAGCAACGAAAGGACAGGGGGCACAGATACGCAGTATTTT. It translates to CASNERTGGTDTQYF.

V and J are TRBV5-1 and TRBJ2-6; TRBD1 agrees at 8 bases. V gave up 4 bases and J gave up 4 bases; unmatched junction bases: 13. The germline V gene has CDR1 SGHRS and CDR2 YFSETQ. This CDR3 spans 18 amino acids. The CDR3 spells CASSTPGQGAIGANVLTF. The CDR3 DNA reads as TGCGCCAGCAGCACTCCCGGGCAGGGGGCAATAGGGGCCAACGTCCTGACTTTC.

V usage is TRBV10-1 and J usage is TRBJ2-5, with D possibly TRBD2 on 5 matching bases. Germline CDR1 and CDR2: WNHNN and SYGVQD (reference sequence). This CDR3 is 13 amino acids long. V was trimmed by 3 bases and J by 8 bases, leaving 13 bases between them. The CDR3, as DNA: TGCGCCAGCAGTGATGGGCTAGGGAGAACCCAGTACTTC. This codes for CASSDGLGRTQYF.

The chain couples TRBV2 to TRBJ2-4, with TRBD2 matching 7 bases. The CDR3 runs 16 residues. J was trimmed by 0 bases and V by 4 bases; bases with no gene match: 6. The V gene's germline CDR1 is SNHLY and CDR2 FYNNEI. Here the CDR3 reads CASSVEGGLAKNIQYF. The DNA for the CDR3 is TGTGCCAGCAGTGTGGAGGGAGGGTTAGCCAAAAACATTCAGTACTTC. The variable domain in full, completed from reference TRBV2 and TRBJ2-4, reads EPEVTQTPSHQVTQMGQEVILRCVPISNHLYFYWYRQILGQKVEFLVSFYNNEISEKSEIFDDQFSVERPDGSNFTLKIRSTKLEDSAMYFCASSVEGGLAKNIQYFGAGTRLSVL.

The chain employs TRBV7-2 and TRBJ2-1; D not certain. The CDR3 has 14 amino acids. V lost 6 bases, J lost 7 bases, and 16 bases lay in between. Germline values: CDR1 SGHTA, CDR2 FQGNSA. The DNA for the CDR3 is TGTGCCAGCAGTCCCGGGTACCACGTTAATGAGCAGTTCTTC. Translating it yields CASSPGYHVNEQFF. Using reference TRBV7-2 and TRBJ2-1 for the parts outside the CDR3, the full variable domain is GAGVSQSPSNKVTEKGKDVELRCDPISGHTALYWYRQSLGQGLEFLIYFQGNSAPDKSGLPSDRFSAERTGGSVSTLTIQRTQQEDSAVYLCASSPGYHVNEQFFGPGTRLTVL.

This clone is a singleton in its sample. The CDR3 reads CASSPGTVGEQYF. Here the CDR3 DNA reads TGCGCCAGCAGCCCTGGGACAGTCGGCGAGCAGTACTTC. The chain combines TRBV4-1 with TRBJ2-7, with 7 bases that match TRBD1. V gave up 4 bases and J gave up 6 bases; unmatched junction bases: 6. CDR3 length: 13 residues. The germline CDR1 and CDR2 sequences are MGHRA and YSYEKL.

The gene calls are TRBV5-4 and TRBJ2-7; D call uncertain. V was trimmed by 4 bases and J by 1 base, leaving 3 bases between them. The CDR3 runs 11 residues. Per the germline V gene, CDR1 is SGHNT and CDR2 is YYREEE (reference sequence). CDR3 sequence reads: CASSPSYEQYF. The CDR3 DNA is TGTGCCAGCAGCCCGTCCTACGAGCAGTACTTC.

J is TRBJ2-5 and V is TRBV6-5; D remains ambiguous. Deletions cut 6 bases from V and 3 bases from J, with 11 bases between. Germline loops: CDR1 MNHEY, CDR2 SVGAGI. This CDR3 has 13 amino acids. In nucleotides, the CDR3 is TGTGCCAGCAGAAGGAACTATAAAGAGACCCAGTACTTC. Its protein is CASRRNYKETQYF.

The rearrangement uses TRBV5-5 and TRBJ1-2; TRBD1 is a possible D gene (5 bases). The CDR3 is made up of 13 amino acids. Germline CDR1 is SGHKS and CDR2 is YYEKEE (reference sequence). Trimming stripped 4 bases from V and 6 bases from J, with 13 bases between. In DNA form, the CDR3 reads TGTGCCAGCAGCACCCAGGGAATTAATGGCTACACCTTC. Protein product: CASSTQGINGYTF.

V gene TRBV30 combines with J gene TRBJ2-5; D is unclear. V dropped 3 bases and J dropped 5 bases, with 10 bases sitting between them. Germline CDR1 is GTSNPN and CDR2 is SVGIG (reference sequence). The CDR3 sequence is 12 residues long. Written as DNA, the CDR3 is TGTGCCTGGAGCCCAATAAAGGAGACCCAGTACTTC. Translating gives CAWSPIKETQYF. Full variable domain (rest looked up from reference TRBV30 and TRBJ2-5): SQTIHQWPATLVQPVGSPLSLECTVEGTSNPNLYWYRQAAGRGLQLLFYSVGIGQISSEVPQNLSASRPQDRQFILSSKKLLLSDSGFYLCAWSPIKETQYFGPGTRLLVL.

This clone showed up just once. This chain uses TRBV5-1 with TRBJ2-1, with D possibly matching TRBD1 (6 bases). The CDR3 is 14 amino acids. Per germline, CDR1 SGHRS and CDR2 YFSETQ. Trimming pared 2 bases from V and 4 bases from J, leaving 10 bases between. The CDR3 DNA reads as TGCGCCAGCAGCTTTAGGGGGAGATACAATGAGCAGTTCTTC. Protein product: CASSFRGRYNEQFF.

The CDR3 reads CASSPLLRGGRAYNEQFF. CDR3 sequence (DNA): TGTGCCAGCAGTCCACTTTTACGAGGCGGGAGGGCCTACAATGAGCAGTTCTTC. The chain couples TRBV28 to TRBJ2-1, with 9 bases fitting TRBD2. CDR1 is MDHEN, CDR2 SYDVKM, per germline. V shed 5 bases and J 2 bases; nucleotides not matched to a gene: 13. The CDR3 covers 18 residues.

The chain combines TRBV4-3 with TRBJ2-3; no definite D call. V lost 1 base and J 4 bases, leaving 9 bases between the germline ends. In germline, CDR1 is LGHNA, CDR2 YSLEER. This CDR3 has 14 residues. The CDR3 DNA follows: TGCGCCAGCAGCCAAGTAGATTGGTCAGATACGCAGTATTTT. This gives the protein CASSQVDWSDTQYF.

The genes are TRBV7-9 and TRBJ2-5; no firm D call. This CDR3 has 12 amino acids. The V gene lost 2 bases and the J gene lost 4 bases, with 5 bases spanning the gap. Germline V CDR1 and CDR2: SEHNR, FQNEAQ (reference sequence). The CDR3 DNA reads as TGTGCCAGCAGCTTACACGGAGAGACCCAGTACTTC. It encodes CASSLHGETQYF.